The table lists the clone carrying this TCR beta chain with many counts. This specimen comes from a study of T cells after yellow fever vaccination. A universal primer site and UMIs were added as TCR cDNA was made by 5'RACE template switching. MiXCR was run by TCRdb on the 5' RACE reads, yielding one entry per CDR3 protein. Counted here are hundreds of thousands of distinct CDR3 sequences, more than 3% occurring once; the ten biggest clones make up around a quarter. The CDR3 spans 16 residues. Germline V gene lookup returns CDR1 SQVTM and CDR2 ANQGSEA. Trimming removed 3 bases from V and 1 base from J, with 19 bases in between.

V usage is TRBV29-1 and J usage is TRBJ2-7, with TRBD1 as a possible D gene (7 bases). The sample was PBMCs, taken on the day of the yellow fever booster vaccination. This clonotype was obtained from a man aged 18 to 30 who received the YFV17D yellow fever vaccine. DNA for the CDR3: TGCAGCGTTGAGGATGACAGGGCCAGCGGGTCCTACGAGCAGTACTTC. It is translated as CSVEDDRASGSYEQYF.